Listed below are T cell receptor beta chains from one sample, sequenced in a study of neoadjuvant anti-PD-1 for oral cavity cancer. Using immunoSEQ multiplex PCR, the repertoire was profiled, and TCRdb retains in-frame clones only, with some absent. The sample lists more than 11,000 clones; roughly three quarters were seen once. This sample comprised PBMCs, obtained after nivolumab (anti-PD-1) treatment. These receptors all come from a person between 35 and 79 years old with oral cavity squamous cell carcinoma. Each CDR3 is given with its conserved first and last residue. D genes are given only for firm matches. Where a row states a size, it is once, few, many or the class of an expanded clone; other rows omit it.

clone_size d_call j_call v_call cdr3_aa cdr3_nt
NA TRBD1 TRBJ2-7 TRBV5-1 CASSFGRGLIYEQYF TGCGCCAGCAGCTTTGGTAGGGGGCTTATCTACGAGCAGTACTTC
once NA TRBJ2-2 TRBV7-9 CASSFNGAVTGELFF TGTGCCAGCAGCTTTAACGGAGCGGTCACCGGGGAGCTGTTTTTT
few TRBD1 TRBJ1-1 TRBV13 CASSLVGGENTEAFF TGTGCCAGCAGCTTAGTAGGGGGCGAGAACACTGAAGCTTTCTTT
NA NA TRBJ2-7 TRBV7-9 CASTDDSSYEQYF TGTGCCAGCACTGATGACAGCTCCTACGAGCAGTACTTC
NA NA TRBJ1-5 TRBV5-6 CASSLGGSLSNQPQHF TGTGCCAGCAGCTTAGGGGGAAGCCTTAGCAATCAGCCCCAGCATTTT
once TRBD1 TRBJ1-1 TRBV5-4 CASSSQGGSTEAFF TGTGCCAGCAGCTCCCAGGGGGGTAGCACTGAAGCTTTCTTT
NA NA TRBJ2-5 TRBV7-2 CASSLGTAGETQYF TGTGCCAGCAGCTTAGGTACGGCAGGGGAGACCCAGTACTTC
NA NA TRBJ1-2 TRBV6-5 CASRRPGYGYTF TGTGCCAGCAGGCGGCCAGGCTATGGCTACACCTTC
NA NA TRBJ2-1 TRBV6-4 CASRAKGLISYNEQFF TGTGCCAGCAGGGCCAAAGGACTCATATCCTACAATGAGCAGTTCTTC
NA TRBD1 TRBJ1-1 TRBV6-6 CASSYLGGTGQTEAFF TGTGCCAGCAGTTACCTCGGGGGGACAGGTCAAACTGAAGCTTTCTTT
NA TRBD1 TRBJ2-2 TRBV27 CASSPGQGLRELFF TGTGCCAGCAGCCCCGGACAGGGGCTAAGGGAGCTGTTTTTT
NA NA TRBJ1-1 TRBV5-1 CASGYGSQHTEAFF TGCGCCAGCGGGTATGGGAGTCAGCACACTGAAGCTTTCTTT
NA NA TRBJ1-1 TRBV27 CASSFLGTEAFF TGTGCCAGCAGTTTTCTGGGCACTGAAGCTTTCTTT
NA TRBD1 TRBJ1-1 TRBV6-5 CASSSTPGGPISAFF TGTGCCAGCAGTTCCACCCCAGGGGGACCTATTTCAGCTTTCTTT
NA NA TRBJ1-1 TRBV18 CASSPVGSHTEAFF TGTGCCAGCTCACCAGTTGGGAGCCACACTGAAGCTTTCTTT
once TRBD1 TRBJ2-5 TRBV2 CASHRGPWETQYF TGTGCCAGCCACAGGGGGCCTTGGGAGACCCAGTACTTC
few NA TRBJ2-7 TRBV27 CASRHPLGGPGRYARYEQYF TGTGCCAGCAGGCATCCCCTAGGCGGGCCGGGTCGGTATGCGAGGTACGAGCAGTACTTC
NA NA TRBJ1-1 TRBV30 CAWSVGGPVNTEAFF TGTGCCTGGAGTGTCGGGGGGCCGGTGAACACTGAAGCTTTCTTT
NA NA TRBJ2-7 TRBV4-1 CASSQEGGNLYEQYF TGCGCCAGCAGCCAAGAAGGCGGTAACCTCTACGAGCAGTACTTC
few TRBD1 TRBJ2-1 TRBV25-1 CASSVGQLEEFF TGTGCCAGCAGTGTGGGACAGCTGGAGGAGTTCTTC
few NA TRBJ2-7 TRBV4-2 CASSQGDVSYEQYF TGTGCCAGCAGCCAAGGGGACGTTAGCTACGAGCAGTACTTC
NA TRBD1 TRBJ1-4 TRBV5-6 CASSGMTGEEDEKLFF TGTGCCAGCAGCGGAATGACAGGGGAGGAGGATGAAAAACTGTTTTTT
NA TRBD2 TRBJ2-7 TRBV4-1 CASSQGREVYEQYF TGCGCCAGCAGCCAGGGGCGGGAGGTGTACGAGCAGTACTTC
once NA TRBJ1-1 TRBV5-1 CASSSPLTGNTEAFF TGCGCCAGCAGCTCGCCTTTAACAGGGAACACTGAAGCTTTCTTT
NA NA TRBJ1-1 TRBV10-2 CASARTEGAEAFF TGCGCCAGCGCCCGGACAGAGGGGGCTGAAGCTTTCTTT
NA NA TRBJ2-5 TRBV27 CASSLFASEETQYF TGTGCCAGCAGTTTATTTGCTAGCGAAGAGACCCAGTACTTC
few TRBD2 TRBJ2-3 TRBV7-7 CASSPLAGEYTDTQYF TGTGCTAGCAGCCCGCTAGCGGGGGAGTACACAGATACGCAGTATTTT
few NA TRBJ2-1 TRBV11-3 CASSQARDWSSYNEQFF TGTGCCAGCAGCCAAGCCCGGGACTGGAGCTCCTACAATGAGCAGTTCTTC
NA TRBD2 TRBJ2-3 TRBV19 CASSKMGGYGTDTQYF TGTGCCAGTAGTAAAATGGGGGGGTATGGAACAGATACGCAGTATTTT
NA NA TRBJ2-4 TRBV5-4 CASSLNSNIQYF TGTGCCAGCAGCTTGAACAGCAACATTCAGTACTTC